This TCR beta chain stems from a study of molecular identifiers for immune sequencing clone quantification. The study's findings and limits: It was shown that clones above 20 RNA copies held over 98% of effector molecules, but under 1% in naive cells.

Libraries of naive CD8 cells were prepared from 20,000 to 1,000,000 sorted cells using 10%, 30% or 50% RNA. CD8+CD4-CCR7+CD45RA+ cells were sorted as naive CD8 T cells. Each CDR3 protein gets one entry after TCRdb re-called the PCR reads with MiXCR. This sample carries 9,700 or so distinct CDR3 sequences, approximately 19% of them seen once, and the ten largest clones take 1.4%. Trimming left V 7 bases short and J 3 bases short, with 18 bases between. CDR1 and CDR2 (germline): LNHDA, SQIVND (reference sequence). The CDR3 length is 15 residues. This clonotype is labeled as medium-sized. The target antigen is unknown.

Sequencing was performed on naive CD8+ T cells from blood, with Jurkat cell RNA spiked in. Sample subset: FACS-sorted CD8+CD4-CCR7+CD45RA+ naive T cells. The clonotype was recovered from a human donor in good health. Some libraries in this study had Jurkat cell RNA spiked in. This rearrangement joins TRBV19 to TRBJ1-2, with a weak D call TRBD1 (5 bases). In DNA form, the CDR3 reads TGTGCCAGTACCAATACCCTACAGGTTGACTATGGCTACACCTTC. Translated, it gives CASTNTLQVDYGYTF.